The 29 T cell receptor beta chains listed next were all sequenced from one sample in a study of blood T cell repertoires in COVID-19. Assay used: immunoSEQ multiplex PCR; TCRdb lists only in-frame clones, some missing. The data show some 200,000 clones, with about 76% seen just once and around 9.3% held by the top ten. Sequencing used PBMCs or T cells enriched from blood (not recorded which). These TCRs come from a woman aged 45-60 years with acute COVID-19.

The CDR3 region has the DNA TGTGCCAGCAGCACTACATGGGGCTACACCTTC. Translation gives CASSTTWGYTF. This chain connects TRBV5-6 to TRBJ1-2; no firm D call. CDR3 length: 11 residues. Deletions cut 4 bases from V and 8 bases from J, with 9 bases between. The V gene's germline CDR1 is SGHDT and CDR2 YYEEEE. Full variable domain (rest looked up from reference TRBV5-6 and TRBJ1-2): DAGVTQSPTHLIKTRGQQVTLRCSPKSGHDTVSWYQQALGQGPQFIFQYYEEEERQRGNFPDRFSGHQFPNYSSELNVNALLLGDSALYLCASSTTWGYTFGSGTRLTVV.

The V and J genes are TRBV18 and TRBJ2-5, with D perhaps matching TRBD1 (5 bases). CDR1 is KGHSH, CDR2 LQKENI, per germline. The V end lost 6 bases, the J end lost 2 bases, and 7 bases lay between the germline ends. The CDR3 is made up of 12 amino acids. CDR3 in amino acids: CASSQGQETQYF. For the CDR3, the DNA is TGTGCCAGCTCTCAGGGTCAAGAGACCCAGTACTTC.

This chain joins TRBV13 and TRBJ2-5; 12 bases agree with TRBD2. Trimming at V came to 5 bases and at J to 2 bases, leaving 6 bases not matched to a gene. CDR1 is PRHDT, CDR2 FYEKMQ, per germline (reference sequence). The CDR3 sequence is 16 residues long. The CDR3 nucleotides read TGTGCCAGCAGCCGGAGACTAGCGGGGGAACAAGAGACCCAGTACTTC. Its protein is CASSRRLAGEQETQYF.

The V and J genes are TRBV11-3 and TRBJ2-7; TRBD2 agrees at 11 bases. The CDR3 has 20 amino acids. The germline V gene has CDR1 SGHNT and CDR2 YENEEA. V shed 6 bases, J shed 4 bases, and the junction held 23 bases outside the gene matches. The CDR3 region has the DNA TGTGCCAGCAGACAGACTAGCGGGATTCATGCACGTCCCTACCTTTACGAGCAGTACTTC. Protein: CASRQTSGIHARPYLYEQYF.

V and J are TRBV5-6 and TRBJ1-6; 8 nucleotides align to TRBD1. The germline CDR1 and CDR2 sequences are SGHDT and YYEEEE. Losses at the gene ends were 7 bases for V and 5 bases for J; bases not matched to a gene: 5. The CDR3 loop spans 14 amino acids. The CDR3 spells CASGRQGNNSPLHF. The CDR3 coding sequence is TGTGCCAGCGGACGACAGGGGAATAATTCACCCCTCCACTTT.

The V call is TRBV28, the J call TRBJ2-7; D is unresolved. From germline, CDR1 is MDHEN and CDR2 SYDVKM. The V gene lost 7 bases and the J gene lost 5 bases, with 9 bases spanning the gap. CDR3 length: 11 residues. The CDR3 is CASIYRDEQYF. The CDR3 DNA is TGTGCCAGCATTTATCGTGACGAGCAGTACTTC.

This clone was picked up one time. The V call is TRBV5-1, the J call TRBJ1-1; 9 nucleotides agree with TRBD1. From germline, CDR1 is SGHRS and CDR2 YFSETQ. This CDR3 is built from 15 residues. Trimming took 4 bases from V and 1 from J; bases not matched to a gene: 5. CDR3 in DNA: TGCGCCAGCAGCAAAGACAGGGGGTCGAACACTGAAGCTTTCTTT. This sequence encodes CASSKDRGSNTEAFF.

J is TRBJ2-3 and V is TRBV4-1; maybe TRBD1 (6 bases). CDR1 is MGHRA, CDR2 YSYEKL, per germline. The germline V and J ends were trimmed by 6 bases and 7 bases, with 14 bases remaining between them. The length of the CDR3 is 13 residues. The CDR3, as DNA: TGCGCCAGCAGGGATTGGGGGACATATACGCAGTATTTT. Translated: CASRDWGTYTQYF.

This clone was picked up a small number of times. This chain links TRBV7-9 with TRBJ2-1; 9 bases map to TRBD1. Looked up from germline, CDR1 is SEHNR and CDR2 is FQNEAQ (reference sequence). Trimming at V came to 5 bases and at J to 4 bases, leaving 6 bases not matched to a gene. The CDR3 consists of 15 residues. The CDR3 sequence is CASSLWDRDYNEQFF. The CDR3, as DNA: TGTGCCAGCAGCCTTTGGGACAGGGATTACAATGAGCAGTTCTTC.

V usage is TRBV3-1 (or the pseudogene TRBV3-2) and J usage is TRBJ2-1, with a possible D match to TRBD1 (5 bases). This CDR3 contains 17 residues. The germline gives CDR1 LGHDT, CDR2 YNNKEL (reference sequence). The V end was cut by 4 bases, the J end by 3 bases, with 19 bases between. In DNA, the CDR3 is TGTGCCAGCAGCCTTTCTTCAGGGTCTCACCGCTACAATGAGCAGTTCTTC. Protein sequence: CASSLSSGSHRYNEQFF.

V gene TRBV30 combines with J gene TRBJ2-7; TRBD2 aligns across 10 bases. Trimming at V came to 0 bases and at J to 2 bases, leaving 7 bases not matched to a gene. The CDR3 loop spans 16 amino acids. The germline V gene has CDR1 GTSNPN and CDR2 SVGIG (reference sequence). The CDR3 sequence: CAWSVRYSGRTYEQYF. CDR3 DNA: TGTGCCTGGAGTGTACGGTATAGCGGGAGGACCTACGAGCAGTACTTC.

The sample holds a few counts of this clone. DNA of the CDR3: TGTGCCAGCAGCGCCGGGGACAGGAACACTGAAGCTTTCTTT. This encodes CASSAGDRNTEAFF. The rearrangement uses TRBV9 and TRBJ1-1; 7 bases agree with TRBD1. The CDR3 length is 14 residues. Germline CDR1 reads SGDLS; CDR2 reads YYNGEE. The trim removed 3 bases at V and 1 base at J, leaving 3 bases unmatched.

About this clone itself: Other DNA sequences within the sample encode an identical CDR3. This sequence joins TRBV18 and TRBJ1-1; 9 nucleotides align to TRBD1. Germline loops: CDR1 KGHSH, CDR2 LQKENI. Trimming cost V 4 bases and J 5 bases; bases outside gene matches: 5. The CDR3 extends over 14 amino acids. The CDR3 sequence is CASSLQGAGTEAFF. CDR3 coding DNA: TGTGCCAGCTCACTACAGGGGGCCGGGACTGAAGCTTTCTTT.

This chain links TRBV7-3 with TRBJ2-7, with 11 bases lining up with TRBD2. V was clipped by 0 bases and J by 3 bases; unmatched bases: 1. Germline CDR1 SGHTA, CDR2 FQGTGA. The CDR3 is 15 residues long. CDR3 in amino acids: CASSLTGTSGYEQYF. Here the CDR3 DNA reads TGTGCCAGCAGCTTAACCGGGACTAGCGGCTACGAGCAGTACTTC.

V usage is TRBV6-5 and J usage is TRBJ2-7; D is possibly TRBD2 (5 bases). This CDR3 contains 14 residues. Germline loops: CDR1 MNHEY, CDR2 SVGAGI. V was trimmed by 6 bases and J by 3 bases, leaving 15 bases between them. The CDR3 reads CASRLSDFGYEQYF. Written as DNA, the CDR3 is TGTGCCAGCAGGCTCTCGGACTTTGGCTACGAGCAGTACTTC.

The chain is built from TRBV6-1 and TRBJ1-2; 7 nucleotides match TRBD1. V dropped 3 bases and J dropped 9; count of bases not matched to a gene: 7. Germline lookup yields CDR1 MNHNS and CDR2 SASEGT. This CDR3 contains 13 residues. The CDR3 region is CASSETGFRSYTF. The CDR3 DNA is TGTGCCAGCAGTGAGACAGGGTTCCGAAGCTACACCTTC.

The chain links TRBV11-3 to TRBJ1-1; possibly TRBD1 for D (5 bases). Germline CDR1 is SGHNT and CDR2 is YENEEA. V was shortened by 1 base and J by 1 base, with 16 bases between the two germline ends. There are 17 residues in the CDR3. The CDR3 is CASSLGGAGQKNTEAFF. The CDR3 nucleotides are TGTGCCAGCAGCTTAGGCGGGGCAGGGCAAAAGAACACTGAAGCTTTCTTT.

As regards this clone: Other DNA sequences from this sample encode an identical CDR3 as well. The chain carries TRBV2 and TRBJ2-3; D not resolved. The CDR3 contains 15 residues. Trimming took 3 bases from V and 0 from J, leaving 10 bases between them. Germline-derived CDR1 and CDR2 are SNHLY and FYNNEI. For the CDR3, the DNA is TGTGCCAGCAGTGATAGAGACATAAGCACAGATACGCAGTATTTT. It codes for CASSDRDISTDTQYF.

The gene calls are TRBV7-8 and TRBJ1-6; 8 nucleotides align to TRBD1. The germline V gene encodes CDR1 SGHVS and CDR2 FQNEAQ. The CDR3 totals 14 residues. V dropped 5 bases and J dropped 9; count of bases not matched to a gene: 6. CDR3 in DNA: TGTGCCAGCAGCCAACAGGGGGAGCGTTCACCCCTCCACTTT. Protein product: CASSQQGERSPLHF.

The chain recombines TRBV11-2 with TRBJ2-2, with TRBD2 matching over 12 bases. Looked up from germline, CDR1 is SGHAT and CDR2 is FQNNGV. J gave up 4 bases and V 6 bases, and 6 bases lay outside the gene matches. This CDR3 comprises 16 residues. The CDR3 DNA is TGTGCCAGCAGTCCGACTAGCGGGAGTGTCACCGGGGAGCTGTTTTTT. Amino acids: CASSPTSGSVTGELFF.

The rearrangement links TRBV7-2 to TRBJ2-1, with 9 bases aligning to TRBD2. Germline trimming cut 5 bases from V and 4 bases from J; bases unmatched to any gene: 6. Germline CDR1 reads SGHTA; CDR2 reads FQGNSA. The CDR3 consists of 15 residues. CDR3 DNA sequence: TGTGCCAGCAGCCAGGGACTAGCAGCTTACAATGAGCAGTTCTTC. Amino acid sequence: CASSQGLAAYNEQFF.

This chain links TRBV19 with TRBJ1-1; 7 nucleotides line up with TRBD1. Germline CDR1 and CDR2: LNHDA and SQIVND (reference sequence). J was trimmed by 4 bases and V by 5 bases; bases with no gene match: 10. CDR3 length: 15 residues. For the CDR3, the DNA is TGTGCCAGTAGTCGGGGGGGACAGATTCTCACTGAAGCTTTCTTT. Encoded protein: CASSRGGQILTEAFF.

J is TRBJ2-7 and V is TRBV7-9, with 8 bases matching TRBD1. J gave up 5 bases and V 5 bases, and 2 bases lay outside the gene matches. CDR3 length: 12 residues. Germline V gene lookup returns CDR1 SEHNR and CDR2 FQNEAQ (reference sequence). CDR3 in amino acids: CASSRQGNEQYF. CDR3 DNA sequence: TGTGCCAGCAGCCGACAGGGGAACGAGCAGTACTTC. Combining the CDR3 with reference TRBV7-9 and TRBJ2-7 gives the whole variable domain DTGVSQNPRHKITKRGQNVTFRCDPISEHNRLYWYRQTLGQGPEFLTYFQNEAQLEKSRLLSDRFSAERPKGSFSTLEIQRTEQGDSAMYLCASSRQGNEQYFGPGTRLTVT.

This clone came up a few times. The chain has TRBV5-1 and TRBJ1-2; 8 positions agree with TRBD1. CDR3 length: 14 residues. In germline, CDR1 is SGHRS, CDR2 YFSETQ. The V gene end was trimmed by 6 bases and the J gene end by 4 bases; junction bases not matched to a gene: 8. The CDR3 region is CASNTGQGFYGYTF. CDR3 sequence (DNA): TGCGCCAGCAACACTGGACAGGGCTTCTATGGCTACACCTTC.

The chain recombines TRBV7-5 with TRBJ2-1; the table's D gene call, TRBD2, was not cross checked with the DNA. TRBV7-5 is described as a pseudogene. The CDR3 totals 14 residues. CDR3 nucleotide sequence: TGTGTCAGAAGCCCCCTCCTCTCCTACAATGAGCAGTTCTTC. Translating it yields CVRSPLLSYNEQFF.

The DNA for the CDR3 is TGTGCCAGCTCACCCCAGGGGGCTGGAAACACCATATATTTT. It specifies CASSPQGAGNTIYF. The rearrangement uses TRBV18 and TRBJ1-3; 7 bases agree with TRBD1. CDR3 size: 14 residues. J lost 2 bases, V lost 3 bases, and 1 base had no gene match. Germline V gene lookup returns CDR1 KGHSH and CDR2 LQKENI.

The rearrangement links TRBV5-1 to TRBJ2-5, with TRBD2 identical over 13 bases. Trimming cost V 5 bases and J 5 bases; bases outside gene matches: 6. The CDR3 is made up of 15 amino acids. From germline, CDR1 is SGHRS and CDR2 YFSETQ. CDR3 nucleotides: TGCGCCAGCAGAGAGACTAGCGGGGGGCTGGAGACCCAGTACTTC. This gives the protein CASRETSGGLETQYF.

The chain recombines TRBV19 with TRBJ2-3, with TRBD1 as a possible D gene (6 bases). Deletions cut 1 base from V and 9 bases from J, with 11 bases between. This CDR3 spans 13 amino acids. CDR1 is LNHDA and CDR2 is SQIVND in the germline V gene (reference sequence). The CDR3 here is CASSIGSQGTQYF. Written as DNA, the CDR3 is TGTGCCAGTAGTATAGGATCCCAGGGGACGCAGTATTTT.

The rearrangement links TRBV28 to TRBJ2-5, with 8 nucleotides matching TRBD1. With 6 bases clipped from V and 5 bases from J, the junction kept 8 bases outside the gene matches. The CDR3 is made up of 14 amino acids. Germline CDR1 reads MDHEN; CDR2 reads SYDVKM. DNA for the CDR3: TGTGCCAGCAGGAAGGGACAGGTTAGGGAGACCCAGTACTTC. It is translated as CASRKGQVRETQYF.